These 28 T cell receptor beta chains came from one sample sequenced in a study of blood T cell repertoires in COVID-19. Sequenced by immunoSEQ multiplex PCR; TCRdb stores in-frame clones only, minus some. Of 200,000 to 250,000 clones detected, around nine tenths appear once; the ten largest clones hold around 1.5%. The sequenced sample consisted of peripheral blood. Source of these receptors: a young man with active or convalescent COVID-19.

The genes are TRBV29-1 and TRBJ1-1; TRBD1 might be the D (6 bases). Germline V gives CDR1 SQVTM, CDR2 ANQGSEA. The CDR3 extends over 15 amino acids. V was shortened by 4 bases and J by 0 bases, with 15 bases between the two germline ends. CDR3 sequence (DNA): TGCAGCGTTGCCGAACCACAGGGATTGAACACTGAAGCTTTCTTT. Translating it yields CSVAEPQGLNTEAFF.

This clone was detected a few times. The rearrangement joins TRBV4-3 to TRBJ2-7, with TRBD2 as a possible D gene (6 bases). The germline V gene encodes CDR1 LGHNA and CDR2 YSLEER. V was clipped by 0 bases and J by 5 bases, with 23 bases between them. The CDR3 spans 18 residues. CDR3 sequence: CASSQDLVGGTRSDEQYF. The CDR3 DNA sequence: TGCGCCAGCAGCCAAGATCTTGTGGGCGGGACCCGTTCCGACGAGCAGTACTTC.

J is TRBJ1-1 and V is TRBV19; no clear D. Germline-derived CDR1 and CDR2 are LNHDA and SQIVND (reference sequence). Deletions cut 5 bases from V and 0 bases from J, with 13 bases between. The CDR3 runs 15 residues. CDR3 amino acids: CASSPEGGMNTEAFF. The CDR3 DNA sequence: TGTGCCAGTAGTCCCGAGGGAGGGATGAACACTGAAGCTTTCTTT.

The rearrangement joins TRBV7-7 to TRBJ2-3, with D maybe TRBD1 (6 bases). The V gene lost 1 base and the J gene lost 2 bases, with 10 bases spanning the gap. The germline CDR1 and CDR2 sequences are SSHAT and FNYEAQ (reference sequence). The CDR3 consists of 15 residues. The CDR3 nucleotides read TGTGCCAGCAGCTTAGGCAGGGGTATCACAGATACGCAGTATTTT. It translates to CASSLGRGITDTQYF.

This chain connects TRBV7-7 to TRBJ2-1; D might be TRBD2 (5 bases). CDR1 is SSHAT and CDR2 is FNYEAQ in the germline V gene (reference sequence). This CDR3 has 15 amino acids. The germline V and J ends were trimmed by 1 base and 9 bases, with 16 bases remaining between them. CDR3 amino acids: CASSLGRGGDAEQFF. In DNA, the CDR3 is TGTGCCAGCAGCTTAGGTCGGGGTGGCGACGCTGAGCAGTTCTTC.

The V and J genes are TRBV9 and TRBJ2-5, with 8 bases lining up with TRBD2. Germline V gene sequence: CDR1 SGDLS, CDR2 YYNGEE. The CDR3 has 15 amino acids. J lost 2 bases, V lost 5 bases, and 8 bases had no gene match. CDR3 in amino acids: CASSVHSGTQETQYF. DNA of the CDR3: TGTGCCAGCAGTGTCCATAGCGGGACTCAAGAGACCCAGTACTTC. Based on the CDR3 plus reference TRBV9 and TRBJ2-5, the full variable domain is DSGVTQTPKHLITATGQRVTLRCSPRSGDLSVYWYQQSLDQGLQFLIQYYNGEERAKGNILERFSAQQFPDLHSELNLSSLELGDSALYFCASSVHSGTQETQYFGPGTRLLVL.

The gene calls are TRBV5-6 and TRBJ2-3; TRBD2 agrees at 11 bases. Germline assignment: CDR1 SGHDT and CDR2 YYEEEE. The V gene end was trimmed by 0 bases and the J gene end by 6 bases; junction bases not matched to a gene: 6. The CDR3 totals 16 residues. The CDR3 coding sequence is TGTGCCAGCAGCTTGGGGCTAGCGGGAGGATGGGATACGCAGTATTTT. Translation gives CASSLGLAGGWDTQYF.

This chain links TRBV5-1 with TRBJ2-7; 8 nucleotides line up with TRBD1. CDR3 length equals 15 residues. CDR1 SGHRS and CDR2 YFSETQ come from the germline V gene. V lost 3 bases to trimming and J lost 2 bases; unmatched junction nucleotides: 7. The CDR3 protein is CASSSGGTGTYEQYF. The DNA of the CDR3 is TGCGCCAGCAGCTCAGGGGGCACTGGAACCTACGAGCAGTACTTC.

The CDR3 DNA reads TGTGCCTGGAGTGACAGTCGGACTGAAGCTTTCTTT. It yields the protein CAWSDSRTEAFF. The chain combines TRBV30 with TRBJ1-1, with D uncertain. Germline V CDR1 and CDR2: GTSNPN, SVGIG (reference sequence). This CDR3 has 12 amino acids. V shed 1 base and J shed 5 bases, with 8 bases lying between them. The whole variable domain, remainder taken from reference TRBV30 and TRBJ1-1, is SQTIHQWPATLVQPVGSPLSLECTVEGTSNPNLYWYRQAAGRGLQLLFYSVGIGQISSEVPQNLSASRPQDRQFILSSKKLLLSDSGFYLCAWSDSRTEAFFGQGTRLTVV.

The rearrangement links TRBV19 to TRBJ2-1; D is ambiguous. Between the trimmed V and J ends, which lost 5 bases and 5 bases, there was a span of 10 bases. This CDR3 comprises 13 residues. From germline, CDR1 is LNHDA and CDR2 SQIVND (reference sequence). This CDR3 reads CASSFRRNNEQFF. Here the CDR3 DNA reads TGTGCCAGTAGTTTCAGGCGTAACAATGAGCAGTTCTTC.

The chain couples TRBV7-2 to TRBJ2-4; D unclear. The V gene's germline CDR1 is SGHTA and CDR2 FQGNSA. This CDR3 region has 14 residues. V gave up 1 base and J gave up 6 bases, with 10 bases separating them. The CDR3, as DNA: TGTGCCAGCAGCTTAGGTGACTCGTCAAACATTCAGTACTTC. Amino acid sequence: CASSLGDSSNIQYF.

The J gene is TRBJ2-1, the V gene TRBV19; TRBD2 is a possible D gene (7 bases). The V end lost 1 base, the J end lost 2 bases, and 12 bases lay between the germline ends. Germline V CDR1 and CDR2: LNHDA, SQIVND (reference sequence). This CDR3 is 16 amino acids long. Here the CDR3 DNA reads TGTGCCAGTAGTATAGGAGGGGGGGCGCCCTACAATGAGCAGTTCTTC. Translation gives CASSIGGGAPYNEQFF.

The J gene is TRBJ1-5, the V gene TRBV28, with TRBD1 matching over 7 bases. The CDR3 runs to 12 residues. Germline V gene data show CDR1 as MDHEN and CDR2 as SYDVKM. V dropped 6 bases and J dropped 5; count of bases not matched to a gene: 1. The CDR3 sequence: CASRQGYQPQHF. The CDR3 DNA follows: TGTGCCAGCAGACAGGGGTATCAGCCCCAGCATTTT.

This clone was recorded only once. J is TRBJ1-3 and V is TRBV10-1, with D possibly being TRBD1 (5 bases). CDR3 length equals 17 residues. Trimming left V 9 bases short and J 0 bases short, with 21 bases between. The V gene's germline CDR1 is WNHNN and CDR2 SYGVQD (reference sequence). The CDR3 reads CASGALWGDPSGNTIYF. The CDR3 nucleotides read TGCGCCAGTGGGGCCCTTTGGGGGGACCCCTCTGGAAACACCATATATTTT.

The chain recombines TRBV18 with TRBJ1-1; the D gene is possibly TRBD1 (6 bases). In germline, CDR1 is KGHSH, CDR2 LQKENI. With 3 bases removed from V and 3 bases from J, the gap between germline ends came to 14 bases. The CDR3 extends over 15 amino acids. The DNA for the CDR3 is TGTGCCAGCTCACCGAAGACAGGAGATCACACTGAAGCTTTCTTT. This gives the protein CASSPKTGDHTEAFF. Supplemented by reference TRBV18 and TRBJ1-1, the full variable domain reads NAGVMQNPRHLVRRRGQEARLRCSPMKGHSHVYWYRQLPEEGLKFMVYLQKENIIDESGMPKERFSAEFPKEGPSILRIQQVVRGDSAAYFCASSPKTGDHTEAFFGQGTRLTVV.

This rearrangement joins TRBV19 to TRBJ1-5, with TRBD1 identical over 9 bases. The CDR3 consists of 17 residues. The germline gives CDR1 LNHDA, CDR2 SQIVND (reference sequence). Unmatched junction bases numbered 7, after V lost 2 bases and J lost 2 bases. CDR3 in amino acids: CASSISSWTGGNQPQHF. The CDR3, as DNA: TGTGCCAGTAGTATATCGAGCTGGACAGGGGGCAATCAGCCCCAGCATTTT.

The V gene is TRBV19, the J gene TRBJ2-3, with 8 bases lining up with TRBD1. After removal of 5 bases from V and 5 bases from J, the junction contained 12 bases not matched to a gene. This CDR3 has 16 residues. The germline V gene encodes CDR1 LNHDA and CDR2 SQIVND (reference sequence). The CDR3 bases are TGTGCCAGTAGTCCAAAGGGCCCACAGGGGGGAGATACGCAGTATTTT. Translated, it gives CASSPKGPQGGDTQYF. Complete variable domain (other parts from reference TRBV19 and TRBJ2-3): DGGITQSPKYLFRKEGQNVTLSCEQNLNHDAMYWYRQDPGQGLRLIYYSQIVNDFQKGDIAEGYSVSREKKESFPLTVTSAQKNPTAFYLCASSPKGPQGGDTQYFGPGTRLTVL.

This clone was recorded once. The chain employs TRBV25-1 and TRBJ1-6, with 8 nucleotides matching TRBD1. Germline V lookup: CDR1 MGHDK, CDR2 SYGVNS. V shed 1 base, J shed 15 bases, and the junction held 5 bases outside the gene matches. CDR3 size: 13 residues. The CDR3 here is CASSESWDRILHF. The CDR3, as DNA: TGTGCCAGCAGTGAATCTTGGGACAGGATCCTCCACTTT. The variable domain in full, completed from reference TRBV25-1 and TRBJ1-6, reads EADIYQTPRYLVIGTGKKITLECSQTMGHDKMYWYQQDPGMELHLIHYSYGVNSTEKGDLSSESTVSRIRTEHFPLTLESARPSHTSQYLCASSESWDRILHFGNGTRLTVT.

The rearrangement uses TRBV4-2 and TRBJ2-7; possible D gene TRBD2, 6 bases. Germline V CDR1 and CDR2: LGHNA, YNFKEQ. V was clipped by 2 bases and J by 5 bases, with 16 bases between them. CDR3 length: 15 amino acids. Here the CDR3 DNA reads TGTGCCAGCAGCCAAAGCCCGGGGGTCAGGAACGAGCAGTACTTC. Its protein product is CASSQSPGVRNEQYF.

CDR3 coding DNA: TGTGCCAGCAGTTACACAGGGTCCGGGTGGGAGCAGTTCTTC. Its translation: CASSYTGSGWEQFF. This chain links TRBV6-5 with TRBJ2-1, with D tentatively TRBD1 (6 bases). This CDR3 spans 14 amino acids. Per the germline V gene, CDR1 is MNHEY and CDR2 is SVGAGI. V lost 2 bases and J 10 bases, leaving 15 bases between the germline ends.

A few counts support this clone. The V call is TRBV2, the J call TRBJ1-3; tentative D call: TRBD1 (6 bases). CDR1 is SNHLY, CDR2 FYNNEI, per germline. This CDR3 is built from 15 residues. The V end was cut by 7 bases, the J end by 0 bases, with 13 bases between. CDR3 sequence reads: CASIWTEASGNTIYF. The DNA of the CDR3 is TGTGCCAGCATCTGGACAGAGGCCTCTGGAAACACCATATATTTT.

The genes are TRBV3-1 (or the pseudogene TRBV3-2) and TRBJ2-2, with a weak D call TRBD2 (5 bases). The CDR3 has 15 residues. V was pared by 0 bases and J by 8 bases, with 13 bases between. CDR1 is LGHDT, CDR2 YNNKEL, per germline (reference sequence). In nucleotides, the CDR3 is TGTGCCAGCAGCCAAGATTTACTAGATATAGGGGAGCTGTTTTTT. It codes for CASSQDLLDIGELFF.

Details on this clone: The sample contains more than one DNA sequence encoding this CDR3. The chain has TRBV5-4 and TRBJ2-5, with 14 bases identical to TRBD2. The CDR3 loop spans 16 amino acids. Germline V gives CDR1 SGHNT, CDR2 YYREEE (reference sequence). V was clipped by 0 bases and J by 2 bases; unmatched bases: 0. This CDR3 is CASSLGLAGGQETQYF. DNA of the CDR3: TGTGCCAGCAGCTTGGGACTAGCGGGGGGGCAAGAGACCCAGTACTTC.

The chain uses TRBV9 and TRBJ2-1, with a possible D match to TRBD2 (5 bases). Germline V CDR1 and CDR2: SGDLS, YYNGEE. V lost 3 bases and J lost 0, with 13 bases in between. This CDR3 comprises 16 residues. CDR3 nucleotides: TGTGCCAGCAGCGGGGCCCTAGCCAGCTCCTACAATGAGCAGTTCTTC. Translating gives CASSGALASSYNEQFF.

J is TRBJ2-1 and V is TRBV20-1; no clear D. Germline V gene sequence: CDR1 DFQATT, CDR2 SNEGSKA (reference sequence). The CDR3 sequence is 11 residues long. V dropped 0 bases and J dropped 8 bases, with 5 bases sitting between them. CDR3 sequence reads: CSARDQDEQFF. The CDR3 coding sequence is TGCAGTGCTAGAGATCAGGATGAGCAGTTCTTC.

The gene calls are TRBV19 and TRBJ2-5; D unresolved. Germline V gene data show CDR1 as LNHDA and CDR2 as SQIVND (reference sequence). The CDR3 loop spans 15 amino acids. Between the trimmed V and J ends, which lost 2 bases and 1 base, there was a span of 11 bases. The CDR3 region has the DNA TGTGCCAGTAGTATAACGAGCGCACTCCAAGAGACCCAGTACTTC. It specifies CASSITSALQETQYF.

The rearrangement links TRBV6-5 to TRBJ2-2, with 7 nucleotides matching TRBD1. Germline trimming cut 7 bases from V and 7 bases from J; bases unmatched to any gene: 6. Germline V gene data show CDR1 as MNHEY and CDR2 as SVGAGI. The CDR3 is 13 amino acids. The CDR3 DNA follows: TGTGCCAGCACCATAGGGGGCGTCGGGGAGCTGTTTTTT. Amino acid sequence: CASTIGGVGELFF.

The CDR3 DNA reads TGTGCCAGCAGTTATATGTCAGGGAAGACCACTGAAGCTTTCTTT. Protein product: CASSYMSGKTTEAFF. V usage is TRBV6-5 and J usage is TRBJ1-1; D perhaps matches TRBD1 (5 bases). V was trimmed by 3 bases and J by 4 bases, leaving 15 bases between them. This CDR3 comprises 15 residues. The germline CDR1 and CDR2 sequences are MNHEY and SVGAGI.